The TCR beta chain described here comes from a study of T cells after yellow fever vaccination. TCRdb recomputed calls from the 5' RACE reads with MiXCR, one row per CDR3 protein. Of 500,000 to 650,000 distinct CDR3 sequences in the sample, around a sixth were seen once. CDR3 length: 14 residues. CDR1 is SGHTA and CDR2 is FQGTGA in the germline V gene. The germline V and J ends were trimmed by 3 bases and 8 bases, with 15 bases remaining between them. This clonotype has a handful of counts. The V gene is TRBV7-3, the J gene TRBJ2-3; no firm D call. The sample was PBMCs, taken 4 to 5 days after the first yellow fever vaccination. The sequence derives from a man between 18 and 35 years old who received the YFV17D yellow fever vaccine. In DNA form, the CDR3 reads TGTGCCAGCAGCTTTACAGCTCATAGCAGTACGCAGTATTTT. Protein sequence: CASSFTAHSSTQYF.